Included here is one T cell receptor (beta chain) sequence, with context. This receptor's antigen is unknown. No per-base quality is available; no much larger clone lies one base away. The immunoSEQ Assay, a bias-controlled multiplex PCR, was used to amplify TCRbeta CDR3 regions from genomic DNA. In the original analysis: The number of nucleated cells in each sample was estimated from the amplification of reference gene primers within the assay. To quantify the absolute abundance of each unique TCRbeta CDR3 rearrangement, sequence reads were collapsed and filtered. For each sample, productive Simpson clonality was calculated as the square root of Simpson's diversity index across productive rearrangements. As stored in TCRdb, this immuneACCESS dataset retains in-frame rearrangements with V and J assigned. A fraction of the clones does not appear; measured against another copy, unresolved V genes explain less than half of the discrepancy, and the remainder lacks a known reason. V, J and clone size were drawn from that table, and D and trimming were deduced from the DNA. The sample table contains 200,000 to 250,000 clones; only one count was recorded for approximately 85% of them. Clones ranked in the top ten supply more than 4.5% of the sample.

This entry comes from a study of blood T cell repertoires in COVID-19 (dated by TCRdb to 2019 to 2021). About the study as a whole: Samples from collaborators originated in the United States, Italy and Spain and spanned both the acute and convalescent phases of COVID-19. HLA class I and class II types, where available, came from metadata supplied by the sample provider rather than from assay-based typing. Samples were obtained from the ongoing ImmuneRACE study (first 160 participants) and from about 1,300 subjects provided by 6 global collaborators. Deeply sampled blood TCRbeta repertoires from subjects exposed to, actively infected with, or recovered from COVID-19 were included in the dataset. Sample metadata almost always included a de-identified subject ID, COVID-19 status, age in years and sex. The repertoires were released in a freely available public database intended as a resource for research on the immune response to SARS-CoV-2. The prospective study material was composed of cDNA or gDNA derived from T cells, B-cell-depleted T cells, or PBMCs.

The germline V end is reduced by 3 bases and the J end by 1 base; junction bases left unmatched: 8. The germline V gene (reference sequence) specifies GTSNPN as CDR1 and SVGIG as CDR2. The CDR3 contains 15 residues, cysteine and phenylalanine counted. Only the CDR3 DNA is retained, 45 bases long and in frame from the first base. At one collaborating source in Seattle, patients were enrolled during active infection and were followed longitudinally through the course of disease. Each collaborating institution followed its own protocols to collect whole blood in K2EDTA tubes. For TCRbeta analysis, collaborator samples were shipped as frozen whole blood, as isolated PBMCs, or as DNA extracted from either sample type. The paper as a whole reports these results and caveats: The quantity of clinical and demographic metadata differed by source and by participant and was supplied without curation.

This receptor was obtained from a man over 45 with COVID-19, enrolled during active disease. The sequencing sample was made of peripheral blood. The V and J segments used are TRBV30 and TRBJ1-1; 7 central bases correspond to TRBD1. The CDR3 loop reads CAWRLPGQRNTEAFF. The sequenced DNA is TGTGCCTGGAGGCTTCCGGGACAGAGGAACACTGAAGCTTTCTTT. The full variable domain, completed from the reference TRBV30 and TRBJ1-1 proteins outside the CDR3, reads SQTIHQWPATLVQPVGSPLSLECTVEGTSNPNLYWYRQAAGRGLQLLFYSVGIGQISSEVPQNLSASRPQDRQFILSSKKLLLSDSGFYLCAWRLPGQRNTEAFFGQGTRLTVV.